Each of the 5 T cell receptor beta chains below was sequenced from the same sample in a study of OX40 agonist ivuxolimab in advanced cancers. Generated by immunoSEQ multiplex PCR, the TCRdb table keeps only in-frame clones and is missing some. Of tens of thousands of clones in the sample, roughly 84% were seen once. The specimen comprised CD4+ or CD8+ T cells sorted from blood, sampled in a trial of the OX40 agonist ivuxolimab. These receptor sequences come from an adult with an advanced solid tumor such as melanoma, head and neck, liver or kidney cancer.

The chain is built from TRBV7-2 and TRBJ2-2; no clear D gene. This CDR3 has 15 residues. CDR1 is SGHTA, CDR2 FQGNSA, per germline. V gave up 2 bases and J gave up 1 base, with 8 bases separating them. CDR3 loop: CASSLKSMNTGELFF. CDR3 nucleotide sequence: TGTGCCAGCAGCTTAAAATCTATGAACACCGGGGAGCTGTTTTTT.

The J gene is TRBJ2-1, the V gene TRBV9, with 10 bases that match TRBD1. The CDR3 has 19 amino acids. CDR1 and CDR2 from the germline V gene are SGDLS and YYNGEE. The V gene end was trimmed by 5 bases and the J gene end by 4 bases; junction bases not matched to a gene: 18. The CDR3 coding sequence is TGTGCCAGCAGTTGGGACAGGGGAATCTCTAGCGGGTTTTACAATGAGCAGTTCTTC. Amino acid sequence: CASSWDRGISSGFYNEQFF. Complete variable domain (other parts from reference TRBV9 and TRBJ2-1): DSGVTQTPKHLITATGQRVTLRCSPRSGDLSVYWYQQSLDQGLQFLIQYYNGEERAKGNILERFSAQQFPDLHSELNLSSLELGDSALYFCASSWDRGISSGFYNEQFFGPGTRLTVL.

This chain's CDR3 is CASSPIQSPETQYF. CDR3 nucleotide sequence: TGTGCCAGCTCACCGATACAGTCCCCCGAGACCCAGTACTTC. This sequence joins TRBV18 and TRBJ2-5, with D uncertain. V lost 3 bases to trimming and J lost 5 bases, with 13 bases between them. This CDR3 contains 14 residues. The germline V gene encodes CDR1 KGHSH and CDR2 LQKENI. Full variable domain (remainder filled in from reference TRBV18 and TRBJ2-5): NAGVMQNPRHLVRRRGQEARLRCSPMKGHSHVYWYRQLPEEGLKFMVYLQKENIIDESGMPKERFSAEFPKEGPSILRIQQVVRGDSAAYFCASSPIQSPETQYFGPGTRLLVL.

V usage is TRBV19 and J usage is TRBJ1-2, with unresolved D. Germline CDR1 reads LNHDA; CDR2 reads SQIVND (reference sequence). Trimming took off 7 bases at V and 2 bases at J, with 11 bases between the two ends. The CDR3 contains 13 residues. In DNA form, the CDR3 reads TGTGCCAGTACCGAATTTATAAACTATGGCTACACCTTC. Translating it yields CASTEFINYGYTF.

This clone was recorded once. The chain joins TRBV18 to TRBJ2-7; 9 bases are a match to TRBD1. The germline V gene has CDR1 KGHSH and CDR2 LQKENI. There are 14 residues in the CDR3. Losses at the gene ends were 6 bases for V and 2 bases for J; bases not matched to a gene: 5. The CDR3, as DNA: TGTGCCAGCTCGCCGGGACAGGGTCCCTACGAGCAGTACTTC. Protein sequence: CASSPGQGPYEQYF.